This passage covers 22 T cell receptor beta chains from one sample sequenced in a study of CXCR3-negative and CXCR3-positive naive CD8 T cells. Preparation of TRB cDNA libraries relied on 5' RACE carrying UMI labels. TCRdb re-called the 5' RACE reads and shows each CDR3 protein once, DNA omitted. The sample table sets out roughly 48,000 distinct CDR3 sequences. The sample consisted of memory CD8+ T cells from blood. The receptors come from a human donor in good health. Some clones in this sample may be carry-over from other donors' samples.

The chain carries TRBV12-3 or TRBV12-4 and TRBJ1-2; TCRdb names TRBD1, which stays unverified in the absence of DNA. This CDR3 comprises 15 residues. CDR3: CATLRGGTDHYGYTF.

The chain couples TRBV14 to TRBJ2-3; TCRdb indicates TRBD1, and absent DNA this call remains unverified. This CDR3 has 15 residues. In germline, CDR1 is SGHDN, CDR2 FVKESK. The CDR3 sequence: CASSPPGRSTDTQYF.

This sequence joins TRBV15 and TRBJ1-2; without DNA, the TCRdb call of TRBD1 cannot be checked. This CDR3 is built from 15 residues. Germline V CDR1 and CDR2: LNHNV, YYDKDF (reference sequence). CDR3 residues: CATSREETGNYGYTF.

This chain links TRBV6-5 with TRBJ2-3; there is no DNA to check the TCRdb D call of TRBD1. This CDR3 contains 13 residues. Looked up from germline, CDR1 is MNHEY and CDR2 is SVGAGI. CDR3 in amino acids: CASTSGPRDTQYF.

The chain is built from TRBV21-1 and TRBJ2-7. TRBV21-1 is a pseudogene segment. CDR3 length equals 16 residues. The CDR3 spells CASSKSGASEAYEQYF.

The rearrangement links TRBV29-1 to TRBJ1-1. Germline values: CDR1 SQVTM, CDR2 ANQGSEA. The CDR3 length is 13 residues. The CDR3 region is CSVGGGRATEAFF.

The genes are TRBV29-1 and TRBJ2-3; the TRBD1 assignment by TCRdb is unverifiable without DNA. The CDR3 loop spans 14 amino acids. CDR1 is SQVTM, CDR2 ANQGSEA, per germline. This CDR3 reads CSVEPPERTDTQYF.

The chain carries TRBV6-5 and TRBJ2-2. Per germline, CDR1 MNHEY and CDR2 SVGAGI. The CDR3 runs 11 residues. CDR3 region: CAPRRTGELFF.

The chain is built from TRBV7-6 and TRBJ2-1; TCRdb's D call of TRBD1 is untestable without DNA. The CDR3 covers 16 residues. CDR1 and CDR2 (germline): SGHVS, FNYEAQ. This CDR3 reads CASSLVGQGMFNEQFF.

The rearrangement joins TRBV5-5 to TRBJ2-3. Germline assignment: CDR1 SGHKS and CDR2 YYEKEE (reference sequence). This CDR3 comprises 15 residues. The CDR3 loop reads CASSTLATSTDTQYF.

The chain's CDR3 is CASRRPTNEKLFF. The genes are TRBV2 and TRBJ1-4. Germline lookup yields CDR1 SNHLY and CDR2 FYNNEI. CDR3 size: 13 residues.

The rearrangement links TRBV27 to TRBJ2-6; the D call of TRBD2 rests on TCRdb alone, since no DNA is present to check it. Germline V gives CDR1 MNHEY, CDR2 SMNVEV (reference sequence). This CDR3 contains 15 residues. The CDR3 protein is CASSSGPSGANVLTF.

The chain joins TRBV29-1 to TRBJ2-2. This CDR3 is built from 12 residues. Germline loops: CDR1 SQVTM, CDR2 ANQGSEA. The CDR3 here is CSVVRGTGELFF.

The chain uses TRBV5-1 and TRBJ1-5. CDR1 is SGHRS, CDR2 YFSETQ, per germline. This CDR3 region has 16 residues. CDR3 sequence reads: CASSLGVADPTQPQHF.

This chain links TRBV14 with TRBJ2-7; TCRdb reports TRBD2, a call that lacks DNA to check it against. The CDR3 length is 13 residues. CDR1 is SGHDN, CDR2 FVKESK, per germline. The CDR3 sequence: CASSEMGHYEQYF. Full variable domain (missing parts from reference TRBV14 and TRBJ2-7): EAGVTQFPSHSVIEKGQTVTLRCDPISGHDNLYWYRRVMGKEIKFLLHFVKESKQDESGMPNNRFLAERTGGTYSTLKVQPAELEDSGVYFCASSEMGHYEQYFGPGTRLTVT.

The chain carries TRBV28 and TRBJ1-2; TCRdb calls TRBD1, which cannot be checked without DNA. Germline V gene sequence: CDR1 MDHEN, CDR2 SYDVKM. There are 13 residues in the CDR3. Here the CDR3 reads CASRDRADYGYTF.

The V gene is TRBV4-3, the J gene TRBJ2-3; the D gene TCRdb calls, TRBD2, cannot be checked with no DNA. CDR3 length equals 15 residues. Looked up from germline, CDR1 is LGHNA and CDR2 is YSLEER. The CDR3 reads CASSQGAGSMDTQYF.

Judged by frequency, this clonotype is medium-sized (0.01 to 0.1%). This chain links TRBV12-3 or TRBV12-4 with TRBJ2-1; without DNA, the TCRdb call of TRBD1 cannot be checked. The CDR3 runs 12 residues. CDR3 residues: CATRTGNHEQFF.

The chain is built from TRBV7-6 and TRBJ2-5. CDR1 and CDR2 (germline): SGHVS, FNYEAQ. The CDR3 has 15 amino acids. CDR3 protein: CASSVGVGSQETQYF.

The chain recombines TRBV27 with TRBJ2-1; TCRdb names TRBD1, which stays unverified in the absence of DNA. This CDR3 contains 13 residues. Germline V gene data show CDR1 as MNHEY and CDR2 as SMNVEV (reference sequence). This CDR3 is CASTYLGGEEQFF.

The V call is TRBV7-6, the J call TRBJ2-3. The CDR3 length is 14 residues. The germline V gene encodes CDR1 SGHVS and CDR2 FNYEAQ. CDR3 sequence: CASSSYHNSYPQYF. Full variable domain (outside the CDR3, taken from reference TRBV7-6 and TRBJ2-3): GAGVSQSPRYKVTKRGQDVALRCDPISGHVSLYWYRQALGQGPEFLTYFNYEAQQDKSGLPNDRFSAERPEGSISTLTIQRTEQRDSAMYRCASSSYHNSYPQYFGPGTRLTVL.

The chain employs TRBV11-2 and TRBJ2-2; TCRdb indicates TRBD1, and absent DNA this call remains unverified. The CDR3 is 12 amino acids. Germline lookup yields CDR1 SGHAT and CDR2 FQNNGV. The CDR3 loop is CASSGGTGELFF.